The entry below describes one TCR beta chain. Its antigen is currently unknown. The sample is drawn from a study of OX40 agonist ivuxolimab in advanced cancers. Study overall: Enrolled patients in dose escalation had cancers that were hepatocellular carcinoma, melanoma, renal cell or head and neck cancer. The group had a mean age of 60 years, ranged from about 23 to 85, and was around 86% male.

Profiled with immunoSEQ multiplex PCR; TCRdb holds only in-frame clones, not every one. The sample shows more than 50,000 clones, over 80% of them seen only once. V was trimmed by 3 bases and J by 2 bases, leaving 13 bases between them. This CDR3 contains 15 residues. Per the germline V gene, CDR1 is SGHNT and CDR2 is YYREEE (reference sequence). Overall study findings and caveats: Normalized T-cell clonal expansion was also low in a subset of nonresponders. Averaged across samples, CD8+ T cells carried more expanded clones than CD4+ did.

The rearrangement uses TRBV5-4 and TRBJ2-3; no clear D gene. The sample consisted of CD4+ or CD8+ T cells sorted from blood, taken in a trial of the OX40 agonist ivuxolimab. This TCR derives from an adult with an advanced solid tumor such as melanoma, head and neck, liver or kidney cancer. The CDR3 region has the DNA TGTGCCAGCAGCTCTGACTCCAGGCCCACAGATACGCAGTATTTT. The encoded protein is CASSSDSRPTDTQYF.